Following are 22 T cell receptor beta chains from one sample sequenced in a study of OX40 agonist ivuxolimab in advanced cancers. The method behind the library was the immunoSEQ multiplex PCR assay. TCRdb limited this immuneACCESS table to in-frame rearrangements with V and J called. A share of clones is missing; checked studies link under half to unresolved V genes, and the rest is unexplained. Present in this sample are around 73,000 clones, approximately 90% of which were seen just once. In total, the top ten clones hold 10% to 11% of the sample. The material was CD4+ or CD8+ T cells sorted from blood, obtained in a trial of the OX40 agonist ivuxolimab. These receptor sequences come from an adult with an advanced solid tumor such as melanoma, head and neck, liver or kidney cancer.

The J gene is TRBJ2-1, the V gene TRBV6-1; the match to TRBD2 covers 7 bases. The CDR3 contains 18 residues. Unmatched junction bases numbered 13, after V lost 2 bases and J lost 3 bases. CDR1 is MNHNS, CDR2 SASEGT, per germline. The CDR3 DNA sequence: TGTGCCAGCAGTGAACCTACGTCCGGGCGGGGGTTCTACAATGAGCAGTTCTTC. Translation: CASSEPTSGRGFYNEQFF.

The rearrangement uses TRBV6-1 and TRBJ1-5, with D perhaps matching TRBD1 (5 bases). This CDR3 spans 15 amino acids. CDR1 and CDR2 from the germline V gene are MNHNS and SASEGT. The V end was cut by 6 bases, the J end by 4 bases, with 16 bases between. CDR3 residues: CASRGLGTRNQPQHF. The CDR3 DNA is TGTGCCAGCAGAGGGCTGGGGACGAGAAATCAGCCCCAGCATTTT.

This clone appeared a single time. This rearrangement joins TRBV7-9 to TRBJ1-4; 9 bases line up with TRBD1. Germline trimming cut 4 bases from V and 6 bases from J; bases unmatched to any gene: 3. This CDR3 has 14 residues. Per the germline V gene, CDR1 is SEHNR and CDR2 is FQNEAQ (reference sequence). The CDR3 coding sequence is TGTGCCAGCAGCTGGGGACAGGGTTATGAAAAACTGTTTTTT. The encoded protein is CASSWGQGYEKLFF.

This clone is labeled medium-sized (0.01 to 0.1%). The rearrangement uses TRBV30 and TRBJ1-2, with D maybe TRBD1 (5 bases). The germline V gene encodes CDR1 GTSNPN and CDR2 SVGIG (reference sequence). The CDR3 sequence is 13 residues long. V was cut by 3 bases and J by 7 bases, with 15 bases left in between. The CDR3 sequence is CAWSDRDAGGYTF. The CDR3 region has the DNA TGTGCCTGGAGCGACCGGGACGCCGGTGGCTACACCTTC.

The genes are TRBV25-1 and TRBJ2-3, with 8 bases matching TRBD1. Trimming took 3 bases from V and 1 from J; bases not matched to a gene: 6. CDR3 length: 16 residues. CDR1 is MGHDK, CDR2 SYGVNS, per germline. The DNA for the CDR3 is TGTGCCAGCAGTGAGGACAGGGTAAGGGGCACAGATACGCAGTATTTT. It codes for CASSEDRVRGTDTQYF.

The rearrangement joins TRBV5-4 to TRBJ2-5; TRBD2 aligns across 12 bases. This CDR3 region has 13 residues. CDR1 is SGHNT and CDR2 is YYREEE in the germline V gene (reference sequence). V gave up 7 bases and J gave up 2 bases; unmatched junction bases: 0. The CDR3 DNA reads as TGTGCCAGCGGACTAGCGGGGCAAGAGACCCAGTACTTC. Amino acid sequence: CASGLAGQETQYF.

V gene TRBV27 combines with J gene TRBJ1-1, with D possibly being TRBD1 (5 bases). The CDR3 sequence is 14 residues long. V was cut by 5 bases and J by 1 base, with 11 bases left in between. The germline gives CDR1 MNHEY, CDR2 SMNVEV (reference sequence). The CDR3 reads CASSITGPNTEAFF. The CDR3 nucleotides read TGTGCCAGCAGTATCACAGGCCCGAACACTGAAGCTTTCTTT.

This clone was detected only once. The gene calls are TRBV27 and TRBJ2-1; 12 positions agree with TRBD2. The CDR3 loop spans 13 amino acids. The germline V gene encodes CDR1 MNHEY and CDR2 SMNVEV (reference sequence). The V gene end was trimmed by 9 bases and the J gene end by 6 bases; junction bases not matched to a gene: 3. The CDR3 DNA sequence: TGTGCCAGTAGGACTAGCGGGGTCAATGAGCAGTTCTTC. Translating gives CASRTSGVNEQFF.

The count of this clone is one. The chain employs TRBV5-4 and TRBJ2-7; a weak D match, TRBD2 (5 bases). This CDR3 comprises 14 residues. The V gene lost 3 bases and the J gene lost 3 bases, with 13 bases spanning the gap. The V gene's germline CDR1 is SGHNT and CDR2 YYREEE (reference sequence). The CDR3 loop is CASSYGTGSYEQYF. The CDR3 DNA reads TGTGCCAGCAGCTATGGAACGGGGAGCTACGAGCAGTACTTC.

The chain has TRBV27 and TRBJ2-7; D perhaps matches TRBD2 (6 bases). Germline V CDR1 and CDR2: MNHEY, SMNVEV (reference sequence). Trimming stripped 3 bases from V and 1 base from J, with 10 bases between. The CDR3 is 14 residues long. The CDR3 region has the DNA TGTGCCAGCAGTTTCATAGCGGAGTCCTACGAGCAGTACTTC. Its translation is CASSFIAESYEQYF.

The chain couples TRBV5-7 to TRBJ1-2; D unresolved. TRBV5-7 is designated an ORF whose function remains uncertain. Trimming shortened V by 0 bases and J by 7 bases, and 10 bases separated the two germline ends. The CDR3 is made up of 13 amino acids. The CDR3 DNA reads as TGTGCCAGCAGCTTGGCCGGAGATCGTGGCTACACCTTC. Its translation: CASSLAGDRGYTF.

The chain uses TRBV7-9 and TRBJ2-1, with D uncertain. This CDR3 is built from 12 residues. V gave up 0 bases and J gave up 8 bases, with 5 bases separating them. CDR1 and CDR2 (germline): SEHNR, FQNEAQ (reference sequence). The CDR3 protein is CASSLAGYEQFF. In nucleotides, the CDR3 is TGTGCCAGCAGCTTAGCCGGGTATGAGCAGTTCTTC.

The rearrangement links TRBV6-5 to TRBJ2-1; perhaps TRBD1 as D (5 bases). Trimming cost V 2 bases and J 7 bases, with 9 bases left between them. The germline V gene encodes CDR1 MNHEY and CDR2 SVGAGI. The CDR3 runs to 13 residues. In nucleotides, the CDR3 is TGTGCCAGCAGTTACGCCAGGGTTAATGAGCAGTTCTTC. Encoded protein: CASSYARVNEQFF.

The V and J genes are TRBV9 and TRBJ2-1; TRBD2 is a possible D gene (5 bases). Germline values: CDR1 SGDLS, CDR2 YYNGEE. The V gene lost 0 bases and the J gene lost 12 bases, with 19 bases spanning the gap. The CDR3 extends over 15 amino acids. CDR3 DNA: TGTGCCAGCAGCGTAGATCCTAGCCCCAACTCCGGGCAGTTCTTC. Its protein is CASSVDPSPNSGQFF.

This rearrangement joins TRBV27 to TRBJ2-2; D unresolved. V lost 0 bases to trimming and J lost 7 bases, with 15 bases between them. Germline lookup yields CDR1 MNHEY and CDR2 SMNVEV (reference sequence). This CDR3 contains 16 residues. The CDR3 here is CASSLSGSWMSGELFF. The CDR3 coding sequence is TGTGCCAGCAGTTTATCCGGGTCCTGGATGAGCGGGGAGCTGTTTTTT.

The rearrangement links TRBV5-4 to TRBJ1-1; TRBD1 matches 7 bases. V gave up 4 bases and J gave up 5 bases; unmatched junction bases: 14. From germline, CDR1 is SGHNT and CDR2 YYREEE (reference sequence). The CDR3 runs 16 residues. The CDR3 bases are TGTGCCAGCAGCCCTCCGCTGGACAGGAGGCGGACTGAAGCTTTCTTT. Amino acid sequence: CASSPPLDRRRTEAFF. The whole variable domain, remainder taken from reference TRBV5-4 and TRBJ1-1, is ETGVTQSPTHLIKTRGQQVTLRCSSQSGHNTVSWYQQALGQGPQFIFQYYREEENGRGNFPPRFSGLQFPNYSSELNVNALELDDSALYLCASSPPLDRRRTEAFFGQGTRLTVV.

The gene calls are TRBV27 and TRBJ2-7; no reliable D call. CDR3 length: 14 residues. Trimming removed 4 bases at V and 0 bases at J, with 10 bases between. Germline CDR1 is MNHEY and CDR2 is SMNVEV (reference sequence). The CDR3, as DNA: TGTGCCAGCAGTTCTCACATGACCTCCTACGAGCAGTACTTC. Its translation: CASSSHMTSYEQYF.

The chain has TRBV4-2 and TRBJ2-1, with a possible D match to TRBD2 (6 bases). The CDR3 contains 18 residues. With 1 base removed from V and 2 bases from J, the gap between germline ends came to 18 bases. The V gene's germline CDR1 is LGHNA and CDR2 YNFKEQ. DNA of the CDR3: TGTGCCAGCAGCCAAGCGGGAGTCGGTCCTATGACCTACAATGAGCAGTTCTTC. Translated: CASSQAGVGPMTYNEQFF.

The chain recombines TRBV27 with TRBJ2-7, with TRBD1 matching over 7 bases. In germline, CDR1 is MNHEY, CDR2 SMNVEV (reference sequence). This CDR3 is 13 amino acids long. The trim removed 7 bases at V and 3 bases at J, leaving 6 bases unmatched. The CDR3 loop is CASTQGVGYEQYF. The CDR3 DNA sequence: TGTGCCAGCACCCAGGGGGTGGGCTACGAGCAGTACTTC.

This chain joins TRBV27 and TRBJ1-1; D ambiguous. Trimming removed 6 bases at V and 2 bases at J, with 13 bases between. Germline loops: CDR1 MNHEY, CDR2 SMNVEV (reference sequence). The CDR3 runs 14 residues. CDR3 bases: TGTGCCAGCAGCCTGGCGAGGGTAAACACTGAAGCTTTCTTT. Amino acids: CASSLARVNTEAFF.

The chain combines TRBV7-9 with TRBJ2-5, with a tentative D call TRBD1 (5 bases). Trimming removed 3 bases at V and 5 bases at J, with 13 bases between. The CDR3 sequence is 14 residues long. Germline V gene sequence: CDR1 SEHNR, CDR2 FQNEAQ (reference sequence). This CDR3 reads CASSLIGVGETQYF. The CDR3 DNA sequence: TGTGCCAGCAGCTTGATAGGGGTAGGGGAGACCCAGTACTTC. Combining the CDR3 with reference TRBV7-9 and TRBJ2-5 gives the whole variable domain DTGVSQNPRHKITKRGQNVTFRCDPISEHNRLYWYRQTLGQGPEFLTYFQNEAQLEKSRLLSDRFSAERPKGSFSTLEIQRTEQGDSAMYLCASSLIGVGETQYFGPGTRLLVL.

The J gene is TRBJ2-7, the V gene TRBV27; 9 nucleotides align to TRBD2. The germline V gene encodes CDR1 MNHEY and CDR2 SMNVEV (reference sequence). Trimming at V came to 0 bases and at J to 3 bases, leaving 9 bases not matched to a gene. The CDR3 sequence is 17 residues long. The CDR3 sequence is CASSLSGGLAGYYEQYF. The CDR3, as DNA: TGTGCCAGCAGTTTATCGGGTGGGCTAGCGGGGTACTACGAGCAGTACTTC.